The clone carrying this T cell receptor (beta chain) was seen just once. Per the study methods: Estimation of nucleated cell counts was performed using reference gene primer amplification. Data came from immunoSEQ multiplex PCR; TCRdb stores just in-frame clones and leaves some out. V and J calls and clone size are copied from that table; D and trimming were computed from the DNA. The sample gives over 200,000 clones, around 85% of which show up once; approximately 7.2% is in the top ten. This sample was included in a study of blood T cell repertoires in COVID-19. Across the whole study: Acute and convalescent COVID-19 samples came from the United States, Italy and Spain. PBMCs, B-cell-depleted T cells, or T cells were the source of the cDNA or gDNA that made up the material.

In germline, CDR1 is SGHVS, CDR2 FQNEAQ. The CDR3 runs to 15 residues. V was trimmed by 5 bases and J by 3 bases, leaving 13 bases between them. V gene TRBV7-8 combines with J gene TRBJ1-4; D is possibly TRBD1 (6 bases). The sample comprised peripheral blood. The sequence came from an elderly woman with acute or convalescent COVID-19. The CDR3 coding sequence is TGTGCCAGCAGCGACAGGAGTGCGGCTAATGAAAAACTGTTTTTT. Encoded protein: CASSDRSAANEKLFF.